The present TCR beta chain was sequenced within a study of human T cells and chemical hapten exposure. On the study more broadly: Slight volume differences across pooled libraries mainly accounted for varying per-sample TCR yields.

A few counts support this clonotype. From germline, CDR1 is SGHRS and CDR2 YFSETQ. The CDR3 is made up of 12 amino acids. The junction had 1 base not matched to a gene; V was cut back by 7 bases and J by 2 bases. Time point noted: patch test 3, about 24 weeks after DPC sensitization. Treatment defined: therapeutic diphenylcyclopropenone sensitization with weekly scalp DPC. One entry per CDR3 protein results from TCRdb running MiXCR on the RACE reads. The sample lists roughly 97,000 distinct CDR3 sequences; less than 35% were seen once. The sequence came from a man aged 35 to 55 with alopecia areata. Some clones in this sample may be carry-over from other donors' samples. The rearrangement joins TRBV5-1 to TRBJ1-1; 8 nucleotides match TRBD1. This sample comprised whole blood, obtained in connection with sensitization to the hapten diphenylcyclopropenone (DPC). This chain's CDR3 is CASGTGNTEAFF. CDR3 nucleotides: TGCGCCAGCGGGACAGGAAACACTGAAGCTTTCTTT.